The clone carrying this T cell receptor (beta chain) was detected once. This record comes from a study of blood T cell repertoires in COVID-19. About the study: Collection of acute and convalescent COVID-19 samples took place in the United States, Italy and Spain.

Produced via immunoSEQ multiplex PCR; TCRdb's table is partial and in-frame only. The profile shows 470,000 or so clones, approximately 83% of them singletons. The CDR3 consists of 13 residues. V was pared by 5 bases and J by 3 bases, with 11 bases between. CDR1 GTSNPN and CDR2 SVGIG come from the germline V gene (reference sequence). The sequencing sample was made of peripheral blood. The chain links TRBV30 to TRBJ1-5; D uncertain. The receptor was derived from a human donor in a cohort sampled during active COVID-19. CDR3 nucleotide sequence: TGTGCCTGGGCACGAGAAATCAATCAGCCCCAGCATTTT. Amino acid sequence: CAWAREINQPQHF.